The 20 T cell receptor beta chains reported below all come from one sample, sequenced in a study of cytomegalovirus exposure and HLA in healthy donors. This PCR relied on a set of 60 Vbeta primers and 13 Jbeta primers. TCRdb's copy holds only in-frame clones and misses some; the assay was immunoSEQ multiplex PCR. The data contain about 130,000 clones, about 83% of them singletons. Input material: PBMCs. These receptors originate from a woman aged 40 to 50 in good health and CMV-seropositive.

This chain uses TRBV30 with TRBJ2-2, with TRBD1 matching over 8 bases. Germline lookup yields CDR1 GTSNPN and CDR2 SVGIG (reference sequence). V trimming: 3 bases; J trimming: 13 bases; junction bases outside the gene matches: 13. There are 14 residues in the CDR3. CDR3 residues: CAWRAQGAKMGLFF. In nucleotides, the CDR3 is TGTGCCTGGAGAGCGCAGGGGGCCAAAATGGGGCTGTTTTTT. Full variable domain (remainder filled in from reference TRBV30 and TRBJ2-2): SQTIHQWPATLVQPVGSPLSLECTVEGTSNPNLYWYRQAAGRGLQLLFYSVGIGQISSEVPQNLSASRPQDRQFILSSKKLLLSDSGFYLCAWRAQGAKMGLFFGEGSRLTVL.

The CDR3 DNA sequence: TGTGCCAGTAGTATTCTCCCGAGACTAGCGGGGACTACAGAGACCCAGTACTTC. This encodes CASSILPRLAGTTETQYF. This chain links TRBV19 with TRBJ2-5; TRBD2 aligns across 11 bases. Germline lookup yields CDR1 LNHDA and CDR2 SQIVND (reference sequence). V lost 3 bases, J lost 4 bases, and 13 bases stayed unmatched. CDR3 size: 18 residues.

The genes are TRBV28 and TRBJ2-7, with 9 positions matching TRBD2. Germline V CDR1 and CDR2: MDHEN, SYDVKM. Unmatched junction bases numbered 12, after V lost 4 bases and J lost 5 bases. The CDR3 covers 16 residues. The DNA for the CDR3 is TGTGCCAGCAGTTCGCCGGATAGCGGGAGAGTGAACGAGCAGTACTTC. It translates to CASSSPDSGRVNEQYF.

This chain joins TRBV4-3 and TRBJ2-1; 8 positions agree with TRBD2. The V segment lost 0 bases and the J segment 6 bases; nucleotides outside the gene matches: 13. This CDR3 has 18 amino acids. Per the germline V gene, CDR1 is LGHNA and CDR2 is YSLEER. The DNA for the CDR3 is TGCGCCAGCAGCCAAGAGGTGCACGGGACTAGTCGCTTCAATGAGCAGTTCTTC. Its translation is CASSQEVHGTSRFNEQFF.

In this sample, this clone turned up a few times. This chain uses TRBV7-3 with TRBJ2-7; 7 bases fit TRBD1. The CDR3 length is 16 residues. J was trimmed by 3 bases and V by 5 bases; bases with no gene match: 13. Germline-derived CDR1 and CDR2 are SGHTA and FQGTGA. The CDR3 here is CASSPPDRERVYEQYF. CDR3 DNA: TGTGCCAGCAGCCCCCCCGACAGGGAGAGGGTCTACGAGCAGTACTTC.

The CDR3 loop is CASSHVRDRGGKNTEAFF. As DNA, the CDR3 is TGCGCCAGCAGCCACGTCCGGGACAGGGGAGGTAAGAACACTGAAGCTTTCTTT. J is TRBJ1-1 and V is TRBV4-1; 10 bases align to TRBD1. Trimming cost V 3 bases and J 1 base; bases outside gene matches: 11. Germline V CDR1 and CDR2: MGHRA, YSYEKL. The CDR3 spans 18 residues.

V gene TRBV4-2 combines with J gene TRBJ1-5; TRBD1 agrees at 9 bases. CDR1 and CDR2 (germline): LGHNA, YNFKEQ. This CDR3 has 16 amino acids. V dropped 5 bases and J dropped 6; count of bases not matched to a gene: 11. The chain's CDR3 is CASSSQQGAQGQPQHF. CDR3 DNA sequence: TGTGCCAGCAGCTCTCAACAGGGGGCGCAGGGTCAGCCCCAGCATTTT.

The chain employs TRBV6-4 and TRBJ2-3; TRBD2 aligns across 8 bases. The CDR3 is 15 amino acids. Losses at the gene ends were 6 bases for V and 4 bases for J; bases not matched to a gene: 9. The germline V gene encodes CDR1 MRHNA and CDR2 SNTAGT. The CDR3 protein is CASSPQAGDSDTQYF. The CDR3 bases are TGTGCCAGCAGCCCCCAAGCGGGAGACTCAGATACGCAGTATTTT.

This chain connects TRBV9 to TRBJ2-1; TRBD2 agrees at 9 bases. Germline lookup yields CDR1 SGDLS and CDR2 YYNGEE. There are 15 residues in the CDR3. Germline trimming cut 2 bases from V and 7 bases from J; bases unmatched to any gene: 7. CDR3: CASSVWASGTNEQFF. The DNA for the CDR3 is TGTGCCAGCAGCGTCTGGGCTAGCGGGACTAATGAGCAGTTCTTC.

The CDR3 nucleotides are TGTGCCAGCAGTTACGGGCTGGGGGCGCCCCTGTTGGACACTGAAGCTTTCTTT. Translation gives CASSYGLGAPLLDTEAFF. This chain connects TRBV28 to TRBJ1-1; D possibly corresponds to TRBD1 (6 bases). Trimming took off 4 bases at V and 3 bases at J, with 24 bases between the two ends. CDR3 length equals 18 residues. Germline CDR1 is MDHEN and CDR2 is SYDVKM.

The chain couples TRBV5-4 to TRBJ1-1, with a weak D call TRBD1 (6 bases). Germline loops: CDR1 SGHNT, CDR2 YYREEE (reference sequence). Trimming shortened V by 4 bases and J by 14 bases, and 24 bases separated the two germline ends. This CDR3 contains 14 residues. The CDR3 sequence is CASSKRSTAGDTFF. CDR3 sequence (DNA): TGTGCCAGCAGCAAACGATCAACTGCAGGGGACACGTTCTTT.

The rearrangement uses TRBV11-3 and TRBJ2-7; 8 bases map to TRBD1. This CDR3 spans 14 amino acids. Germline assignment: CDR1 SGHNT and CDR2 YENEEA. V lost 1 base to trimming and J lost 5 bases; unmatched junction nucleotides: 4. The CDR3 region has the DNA TGTGCCAGCAGCTTAGGGACAGGGAACGACGAGCAGTACTTC. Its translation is CASSLGTGNDEQYF.

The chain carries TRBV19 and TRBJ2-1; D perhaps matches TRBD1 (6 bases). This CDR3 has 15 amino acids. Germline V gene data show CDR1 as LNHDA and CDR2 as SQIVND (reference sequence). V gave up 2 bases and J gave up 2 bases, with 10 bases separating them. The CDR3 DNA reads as TGTGCCAGTAGTATACAGGGGATCCCCTACAATGAGCAGTTCTTC. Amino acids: CASSIQGIPYNEQFF.

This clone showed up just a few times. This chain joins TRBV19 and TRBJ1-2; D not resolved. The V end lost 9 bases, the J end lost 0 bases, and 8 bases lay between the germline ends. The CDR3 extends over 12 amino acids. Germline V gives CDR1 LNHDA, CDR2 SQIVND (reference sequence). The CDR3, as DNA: TGTGCCAGCCAAGCGGCTAACTATGGCTACACCTTC. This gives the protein CASQAANYGYTF. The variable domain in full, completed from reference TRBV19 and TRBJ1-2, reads DGGITQSPKYLFRKEGQNVTLSCEQNLNHDAMYWYRQDPGQGLRLIYYSQIVNDFQKGDIAEGYSVSREKKESFPLTVTSAQKNPTAFYLCASQAANYGYTFGSGTRLTVV.

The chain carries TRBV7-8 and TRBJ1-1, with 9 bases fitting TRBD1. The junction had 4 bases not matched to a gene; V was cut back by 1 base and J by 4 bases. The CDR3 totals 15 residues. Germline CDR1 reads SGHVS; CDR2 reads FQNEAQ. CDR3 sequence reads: CASSLGGTGRTEAFF. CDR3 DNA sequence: TGTGCCAGCAGCTTAGGGGGGACAGGGCGCACTGAAGCTTTCTTT. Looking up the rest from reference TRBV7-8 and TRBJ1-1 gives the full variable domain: GAGVSQSPRYKVAKRGQDVALRCDPISGHVSLFWYQQALGQGPEFLTYFQNEAQLDKSGLPSDRFFAERPEGSVSTLKIQRTQQEDSAVYLCASSLGGTGRTEAFFGQGTRLTVV.

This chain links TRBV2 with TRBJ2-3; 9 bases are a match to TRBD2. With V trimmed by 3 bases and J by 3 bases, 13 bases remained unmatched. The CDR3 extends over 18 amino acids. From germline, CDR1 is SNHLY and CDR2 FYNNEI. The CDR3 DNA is TGTGCCAGCAGTGAGCTACTCGGCGGGAGGGCCGGGACAGATACGCAGTATTTT. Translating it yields CASSELLGGRAGTDTQYF. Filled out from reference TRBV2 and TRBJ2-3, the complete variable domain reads EPEVTQTPSHQVTQMGQEVILRCVPISNHLYFYWYRQILGQKVEFLVSFYNNEISEKSEIFDDQFSVERPDGSNFTLKIRSTKLEDSAMYFCASSELLGGRAGTDTQYFGPGTRLTVL.

CDR3 in DNA: TGTGCCAGTAGTATACTAGCGGACACAGATACGCAGTATTTT. Residues: CASSILADTDTQYF. The J gene is TRBJ2-3, the V gene TRBV19; 7 bases fit TRBD2. The CDR3 extends over 14 amino acids. The germline V gene has CDR1 LNHDA and CDR2 SQIVND (reference sequence). With V trimmed by 2 bases and J by 2 bases, 1 base remained unmatched.

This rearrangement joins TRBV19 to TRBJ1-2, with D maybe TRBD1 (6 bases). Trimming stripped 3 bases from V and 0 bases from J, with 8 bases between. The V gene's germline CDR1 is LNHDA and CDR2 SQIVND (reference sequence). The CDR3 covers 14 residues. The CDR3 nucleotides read TGTGCCAGTAGTATCAGGGGAACTAACTATGGCTACACCTTC. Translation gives CASSIRGTNYGYTF.

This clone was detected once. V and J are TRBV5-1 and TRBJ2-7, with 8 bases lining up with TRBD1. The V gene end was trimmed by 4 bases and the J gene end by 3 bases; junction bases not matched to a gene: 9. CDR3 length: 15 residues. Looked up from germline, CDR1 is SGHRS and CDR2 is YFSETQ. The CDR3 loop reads CASSPARTGFYEQYF. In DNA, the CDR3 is TGCGCCAGCAGCCCGGCGCGGACAGGGTTCTACGAGCAGTACTTC.

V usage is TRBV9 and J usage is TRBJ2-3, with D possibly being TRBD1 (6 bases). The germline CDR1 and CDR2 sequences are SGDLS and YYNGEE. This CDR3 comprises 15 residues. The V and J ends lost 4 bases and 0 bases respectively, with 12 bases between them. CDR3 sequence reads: CASSHGTSSTDTQYF. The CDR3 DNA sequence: TGTGCCAGCAGCCACGGGACATCTAGCACAGATACGCAGTATTTT.